A selection of T cell receptor beta chains follows, all from one sample in a study of cytomegalovirus exposure and HLA in healthy donors. Profiled with immunoSEQ multiplex PCR; TCRdb holds only in-frame clones, not every one. This sample has about 91,000 clones, with just under 80% found just once. Sequencing was performed on PBMCs. These TCRs come from a male donor in good health and CMV-seropositive. CDR3s include the opening cysteine and the closing phenylalanine or tryptophan. D genes are given only for firm matches. Expanded clones get a size class; other rows say once, few or many, or leave the size out.

v_call	j_call	d_call	clone_size	cdr3_aa	cdr3_nt
TRBV27	TRBJ2-1	TRBD1	NA	CASSFLRGSSYNEQFF	TGTGCCAGCAGTTTCCTCAGGGGGAGCTCCTACAATGAGCAGTTCTTC
TRBV13	TRBJ2-1	TRBD2	NA	CASSTGGAPDEQFF	TGTGCCAGCAGCACCGGGGGGGCCCCCGATGAGCAGTTCTTC
TRBV18	TRBJ1-2	TRBD1	NA	CASSPPGTGDGYTF	TGTGCCAGCTCACCACCGGGGACAGGGGATGGCTACACCTTC
TRBV2	TRBJ1-2	NA	NA	CASSEEARINYGYTF	TGTGCCAGCAGTGAAGAGGCCAGGATAAACTATGGCTACACCTTC
TRBV10-3	TRBJ2-2	NA	NA	CAISAVSTGELFF	TGTGCCATCAGTGCAGTAAGCACCGGGGAGCTGTTTTTT
TRBV19	TRBJ2-7	NA	NA	CASSRGTEQYF	TGTGCCAGTAGTCGGGGGACTGAGCAGTACTTC
TRBV28	TRBJ2-7	NA	NA	CASSSNRDEQYF	TGTGCCAGCAGTTCCAACAGGGACGAGCAGTACTTC
TRBV10-3	TRBJ2-1	NA	few	CATGLNNEQFF	TGTGCCACCGGACTGAACAATGAGCAGTTCTTC
TRBV7-2	TRBJ2-3	NA	NA	CASSFSPTDTQYF	TGTGCCAGCAGCTTCAGTCCCACAGATACGCAGTATTTT
TRBV9	TRBJ1-4	NA	NA	CASSVGAGNEKLFF	TGTGCCAGCAGCGTAGGAGCAGGGAATGAAAAACTGTTTTTT
TRBV9	TRBJ2-1	NA	NA	CASSVGGSTYNEQFF	TGTGCCAGCAGCGTAGGAGGCAGTACCTACAATGAGCAGTTCTTC
TRBV2	TRBJ2-3	NA	NA	CASSEGAYTQYF	TGTGCCAGCAGTGAAGGGGCATATACGCAGTATTTT
TRBV28	TRBJ1-3	NA	few	CASSFHGNTIYF	TGTGCCAGCAGTTTCCATGGAAACACCATATATTTT
TRBV29-1	TRBJ2-2	TRBD2	once	CSVRRGGRAPGELFF	TGCAGCGTGCGACGGGGCGGGAGGGCCCCCGGGGAGCTGTTTTTT
TRBV19	TRBJ1-1	NA	once	CASSLPGGGTEAFF	TGTGCCAGTAGTCTCCCGGGGGGGGGCACTGAAGCTTTCTTT
TRBV5-6	TRBJ2-3	NA	NA	CASSHYTDTQYF	TGTGCCAGCAGCCACTACACAGATACGCAGTATTTT
TRBV6-4	TRBJ1-1	TRBD1	once	CASSEAGGTEAFF	TGTGCCAGCAGTGAGGCAGGGGGCACTGAAGCTTTCTTT